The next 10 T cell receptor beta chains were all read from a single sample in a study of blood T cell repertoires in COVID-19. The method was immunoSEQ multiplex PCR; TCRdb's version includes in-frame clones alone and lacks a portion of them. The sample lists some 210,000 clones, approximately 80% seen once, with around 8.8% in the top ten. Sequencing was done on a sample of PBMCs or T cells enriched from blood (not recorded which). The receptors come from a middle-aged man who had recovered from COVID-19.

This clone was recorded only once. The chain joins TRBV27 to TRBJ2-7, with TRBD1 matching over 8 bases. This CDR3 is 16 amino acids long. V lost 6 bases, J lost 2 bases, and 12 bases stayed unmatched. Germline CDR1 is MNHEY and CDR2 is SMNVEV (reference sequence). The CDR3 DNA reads TGTGCCAGCAGGCCATCTGACAGGGGTACTACCTACGAGCAGTACTTC. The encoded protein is CASRPSDRGTTYEQYF.

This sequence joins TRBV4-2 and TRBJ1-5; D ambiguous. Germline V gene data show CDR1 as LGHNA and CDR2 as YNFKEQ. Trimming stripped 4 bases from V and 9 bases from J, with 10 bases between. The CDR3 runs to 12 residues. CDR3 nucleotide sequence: TGTGCCAGCAGCCCAGGCGCCGGGCCCCAGCATTTT. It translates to CASSPGAGPQHF.

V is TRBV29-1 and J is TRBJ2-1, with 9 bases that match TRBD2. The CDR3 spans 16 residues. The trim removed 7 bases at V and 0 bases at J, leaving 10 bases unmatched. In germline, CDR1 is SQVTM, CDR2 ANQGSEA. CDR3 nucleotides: TGCAGCGGCCTAAGACTAGCGGAGAGCTCCTACAATGAGCAGTTCTTC. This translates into CSGLRLAESSYNEQFF.

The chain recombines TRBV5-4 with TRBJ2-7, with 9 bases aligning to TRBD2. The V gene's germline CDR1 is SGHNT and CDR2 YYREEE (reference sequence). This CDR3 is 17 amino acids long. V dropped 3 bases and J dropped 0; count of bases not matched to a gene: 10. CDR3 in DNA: TGTGCCAGCAGCTCCAAAACTCTAGCGGGGCTCTCCTACGAGCAGTACTTC. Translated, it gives CASSSKTLAGLSYEQYF.

CDR3 amino acids: CASGAGRNTGELFF. The DNA of the CDR3 is TGTGCCAGCGGAGCGGGACGGAACACCGGGGAGCTGTTTTTT. The chain employs TRBV18 and TRBJ2-2; 7 bases match TRBD2. V lost 8 bases and J lost 1; bases outside the gene matches: 4. CDR3 length equals 14 residues. CDR1 and CDR2 (germline): KGHSH, LQKENI.

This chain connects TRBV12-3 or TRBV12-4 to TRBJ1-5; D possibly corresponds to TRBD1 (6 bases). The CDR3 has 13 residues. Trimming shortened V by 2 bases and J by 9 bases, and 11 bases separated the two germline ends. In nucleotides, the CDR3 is TGTGCCAGCAGTTTACAGGGGATGACGCCCCAGCATTTT. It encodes CASSLQGMTPQHF.

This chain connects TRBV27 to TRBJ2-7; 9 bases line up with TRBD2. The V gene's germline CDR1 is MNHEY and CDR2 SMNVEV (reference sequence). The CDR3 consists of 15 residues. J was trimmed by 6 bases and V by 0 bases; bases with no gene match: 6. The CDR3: CASSLSTSGLSEQYF. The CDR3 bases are TGTGCCAGCAGTTTATCGACTAGCGGCCTATCCGAGCAGTACTTC.

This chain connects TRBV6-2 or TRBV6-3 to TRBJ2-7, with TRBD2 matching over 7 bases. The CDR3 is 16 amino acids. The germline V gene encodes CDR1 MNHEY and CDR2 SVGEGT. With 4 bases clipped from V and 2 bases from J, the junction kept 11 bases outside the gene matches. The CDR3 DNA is TGTGCCAGCAGTTCCCCGGCGTCGGGGGGTCCCTACGAGCAGTACTTC. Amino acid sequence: CASSSPASGGPYEQYF.

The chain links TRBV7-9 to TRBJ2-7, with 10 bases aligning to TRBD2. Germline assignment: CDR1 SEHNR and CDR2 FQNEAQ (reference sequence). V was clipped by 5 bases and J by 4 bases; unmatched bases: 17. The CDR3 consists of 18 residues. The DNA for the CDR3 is TGTGCCAGCAGCCCAGAGATCATGGGTAGCGGGAGGATGTACGAGCAGTACTTC. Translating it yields CASSPEIMGSGRMYEQYF.

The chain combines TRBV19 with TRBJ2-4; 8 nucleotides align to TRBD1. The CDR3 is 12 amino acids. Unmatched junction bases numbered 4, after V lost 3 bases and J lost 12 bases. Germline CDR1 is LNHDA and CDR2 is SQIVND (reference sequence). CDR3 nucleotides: TGTGCCAGTAGTATGGACAGGGATTCTCAGTACTTC. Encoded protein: CASSMDRDSQYF.